This TCR beta chain was observed in a study of blood T cells in healthy people across ages. V was pared by 6 bases and J by 2 bases, with 19 bases between. The CDR3 extends over 15 amino acids. Germline-derived CDR1 and CDR2 are DFQATT and SNEGSKA (reference sequence). It was with a sample-barcoded 5' primer and a J-beta primer mix that a second PCR of roughly 7 to 12 cycles was run. TCRdb called the 5' RACE reads again in MiXCR, with one record for every CDR3 protein. Among about 780,000 distinct CDR3 sequences listed, more than 25% were seen once. Individuals who donated were healthy Caucasians from Russia aged about 6 to 95. These same data were also listed under a study on T cells of mothers and their children. That work states: In cDNA synthesis, all of the extracted RNA was used at 1.5 ug per 15 ul.

The chain recombines TRBV20-1 with TRBJ2-5; D possibly corresponds to TRBD2 (5 bases). The sequenced sample consisted of blood. This clonotype was obtained from a boy aged 5-17 years in good health. CDR3 nucleotide sequence: TGCAGTGCGCCGCCACTCCGACGGAGGCAAGAGACCCAGTACTTC. Protein: CSAPPLRRRQETQYF.